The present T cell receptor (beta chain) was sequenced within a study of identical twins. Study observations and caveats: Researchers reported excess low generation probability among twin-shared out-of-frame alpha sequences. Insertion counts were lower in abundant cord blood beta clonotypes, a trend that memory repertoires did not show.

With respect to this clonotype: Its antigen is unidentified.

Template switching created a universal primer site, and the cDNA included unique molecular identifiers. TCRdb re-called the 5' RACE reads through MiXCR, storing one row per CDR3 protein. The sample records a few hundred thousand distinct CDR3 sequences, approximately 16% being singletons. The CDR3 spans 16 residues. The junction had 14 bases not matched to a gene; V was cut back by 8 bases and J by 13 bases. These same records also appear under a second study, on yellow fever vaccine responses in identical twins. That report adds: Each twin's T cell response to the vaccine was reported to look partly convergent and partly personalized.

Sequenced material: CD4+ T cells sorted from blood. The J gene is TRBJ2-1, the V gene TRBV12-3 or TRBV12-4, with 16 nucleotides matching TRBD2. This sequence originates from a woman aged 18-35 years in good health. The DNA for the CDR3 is TGTGCCAGCGCCCCACCGGGACTAGCGGGAGGGGGGGATCAGTTCTTC. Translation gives CASAPPGLAGGGDQFF.